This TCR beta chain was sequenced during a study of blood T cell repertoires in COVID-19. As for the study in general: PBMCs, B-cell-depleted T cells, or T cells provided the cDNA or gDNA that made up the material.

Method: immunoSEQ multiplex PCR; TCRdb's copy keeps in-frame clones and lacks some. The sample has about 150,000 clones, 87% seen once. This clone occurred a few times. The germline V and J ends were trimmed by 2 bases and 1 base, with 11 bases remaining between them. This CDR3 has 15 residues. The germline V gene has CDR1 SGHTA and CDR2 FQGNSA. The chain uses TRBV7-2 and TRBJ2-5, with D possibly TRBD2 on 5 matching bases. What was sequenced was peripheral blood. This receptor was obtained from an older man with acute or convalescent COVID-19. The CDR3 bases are TGTGCCAGCAGCTTACTGGGGAGTTCCCAAGAGACCCAGTACTTC. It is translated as CASSLLGSSQETQYF.